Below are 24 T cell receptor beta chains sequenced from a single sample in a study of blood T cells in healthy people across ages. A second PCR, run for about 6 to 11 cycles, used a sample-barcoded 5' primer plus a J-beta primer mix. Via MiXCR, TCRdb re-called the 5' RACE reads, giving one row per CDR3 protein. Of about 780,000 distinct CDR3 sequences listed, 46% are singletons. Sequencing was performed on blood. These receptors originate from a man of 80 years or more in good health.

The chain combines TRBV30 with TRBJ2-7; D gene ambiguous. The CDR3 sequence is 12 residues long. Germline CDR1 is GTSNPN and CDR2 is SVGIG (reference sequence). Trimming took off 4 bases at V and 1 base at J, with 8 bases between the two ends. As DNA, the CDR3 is TGTGCCTGGAATGTGGGATCCTACGAGCAGTACTTC. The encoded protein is CAWNVGSYEQYF.

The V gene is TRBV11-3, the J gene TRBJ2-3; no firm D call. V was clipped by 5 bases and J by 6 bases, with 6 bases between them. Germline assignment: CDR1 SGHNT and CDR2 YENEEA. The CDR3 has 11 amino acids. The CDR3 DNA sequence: TGTGCCAGCAGCCAACGGGATACGCAGTATTTT. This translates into CASSQRDTQYF.

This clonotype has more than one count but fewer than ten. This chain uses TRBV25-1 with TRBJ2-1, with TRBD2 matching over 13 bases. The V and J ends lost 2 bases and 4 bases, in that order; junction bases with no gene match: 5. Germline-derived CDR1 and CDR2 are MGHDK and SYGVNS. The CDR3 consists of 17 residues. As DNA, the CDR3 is TGTGCCAGCAGTGAAACTAGCGGGAGGGCCTGGTACAATGAGCAGTTCTTC. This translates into CASSETSGRAWYNEQFF.

The DNA of the CDR3 is TGTGCCAGCAGCGTAGAGCCCCGGGAGCATGAGCAGTTCTTC. It translates to CASSVEPREHEQFF. V gene TRBV7-3 combines with J gene TRBJ2-1; D might be TRBD2 (6 bases). Germline V gene data show CDR1 as SGHTA and CDR2 as FQGTGA. Trimming took off 5 bases at V and 8 bases at J, with 16 bases between the two ends. This CDR3 comprises 14 residues.

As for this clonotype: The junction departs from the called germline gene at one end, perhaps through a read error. The CDR3 nucleotides are TGCACCAGCCGGACTAGCGGGATATTGACAGATACGCAGTATTTT. Its protein product is CTSRTSGILTDTQYF. The V and J genes are TRBV5-1 and TRBJ2-3; 12 nucleotides align to TRBD2. The CDR3 runs 15 residues. Looked up from germline, CDR1 is SGHRS and CDR2 is YFSETQ.

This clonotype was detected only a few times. The CDR3 region is CSVLAEGTDTQYF. CDR3 nucleotide sequence: TGCAGCGTTCTGGCGGAAGGCACAGATACGCAGTATTTT. V gene TRBV29-1 combines with J gene TRBJ2-3; no definite D call. The length of the CDR3 is 13 residues. Per germline, CDR1 SQVTM and CDR2 ANQGSEA. Trimming cost V 5 bases and J 1 base, with 10 bases left between them.

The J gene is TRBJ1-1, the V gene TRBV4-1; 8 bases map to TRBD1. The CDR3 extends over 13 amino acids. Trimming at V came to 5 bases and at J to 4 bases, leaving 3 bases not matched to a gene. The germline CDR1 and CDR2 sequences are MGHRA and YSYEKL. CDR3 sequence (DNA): TGCGCCAGCAGCTATACAGGGGGCACTGAAGCTTTCTTT. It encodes CASSYTGGTEAFF.

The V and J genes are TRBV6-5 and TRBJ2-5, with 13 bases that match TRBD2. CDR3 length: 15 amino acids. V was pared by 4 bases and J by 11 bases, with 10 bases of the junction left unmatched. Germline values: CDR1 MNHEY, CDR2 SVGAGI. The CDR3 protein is CASSFGLAGDLEQYF. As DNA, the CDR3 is TGTGCCAGCAGTTTTGGACTAGCGGGAGATTTAGAGCAGTACTTC.

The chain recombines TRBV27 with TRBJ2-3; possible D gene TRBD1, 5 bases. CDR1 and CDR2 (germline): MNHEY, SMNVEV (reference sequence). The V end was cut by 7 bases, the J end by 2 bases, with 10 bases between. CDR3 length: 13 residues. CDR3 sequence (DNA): TGTGCCAGCACCGACAGAGTCACAGATACGCAGTATTTT. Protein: CASTDRVTDTQYF.

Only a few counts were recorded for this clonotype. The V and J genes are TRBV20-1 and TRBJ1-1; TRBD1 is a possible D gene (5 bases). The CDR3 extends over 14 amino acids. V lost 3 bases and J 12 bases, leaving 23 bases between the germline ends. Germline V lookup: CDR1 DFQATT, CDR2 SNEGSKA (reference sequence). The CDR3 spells CSASDGTSNPRPFF. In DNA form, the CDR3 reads TGCAGTGCTAGCGACGGGACCTCGAACCCTAGGCCTTTCTTT.

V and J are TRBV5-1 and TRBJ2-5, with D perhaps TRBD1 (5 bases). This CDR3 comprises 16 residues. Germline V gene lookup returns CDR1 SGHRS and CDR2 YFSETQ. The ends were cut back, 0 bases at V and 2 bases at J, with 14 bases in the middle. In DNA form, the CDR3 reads TGCGCCAGCAGCTTGGCTCGGGTAAAGGGGCAAGAGACCCAGTACTTC. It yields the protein CASSLARVKGQETQYF.

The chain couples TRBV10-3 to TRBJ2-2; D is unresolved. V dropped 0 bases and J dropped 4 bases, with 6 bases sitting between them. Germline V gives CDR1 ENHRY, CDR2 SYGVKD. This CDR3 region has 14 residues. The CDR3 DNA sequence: TGTGCCATCAGTGAGTCTAGCCGCACCGGGGAGCTGTTTTTT. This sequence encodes CAISESSRTGELFF.

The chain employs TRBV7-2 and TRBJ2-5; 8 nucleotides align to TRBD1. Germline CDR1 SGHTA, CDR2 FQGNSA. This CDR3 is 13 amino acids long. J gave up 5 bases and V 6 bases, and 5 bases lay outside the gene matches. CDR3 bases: TGTGCCAGCAGTGACAGGGGCGGGGAGACCCAGTACTTC. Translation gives CASSDRGGETQYF.

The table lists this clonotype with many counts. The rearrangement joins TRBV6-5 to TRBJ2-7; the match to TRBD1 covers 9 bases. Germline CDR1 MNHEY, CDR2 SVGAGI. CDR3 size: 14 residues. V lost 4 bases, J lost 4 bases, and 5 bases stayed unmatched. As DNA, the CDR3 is TGTGCCAGCAGTTTGGGGACAGGGAGGTACGAGCAGTACTTC. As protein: CASSLGTGRYEQYF.

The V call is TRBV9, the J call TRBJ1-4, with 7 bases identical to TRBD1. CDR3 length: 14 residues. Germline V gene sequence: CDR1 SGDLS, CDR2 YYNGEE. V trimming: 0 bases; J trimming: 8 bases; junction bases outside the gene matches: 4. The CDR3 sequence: CASSVEGAGEKLFF. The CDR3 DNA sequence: TGTGCCAGCAGCGTAGAGGGGGCTGGGGAAAAACTGTTTTTT.

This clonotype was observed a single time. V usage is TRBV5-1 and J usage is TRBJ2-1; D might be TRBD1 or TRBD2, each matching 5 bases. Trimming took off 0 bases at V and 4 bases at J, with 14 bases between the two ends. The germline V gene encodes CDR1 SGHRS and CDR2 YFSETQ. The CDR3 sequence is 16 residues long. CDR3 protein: CASSLGLRGNYNEQFF. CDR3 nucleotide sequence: TGCGCCAGCAGCTTGGGACTGAGGGGAAATTACAATGAGCAGTTCTTC.

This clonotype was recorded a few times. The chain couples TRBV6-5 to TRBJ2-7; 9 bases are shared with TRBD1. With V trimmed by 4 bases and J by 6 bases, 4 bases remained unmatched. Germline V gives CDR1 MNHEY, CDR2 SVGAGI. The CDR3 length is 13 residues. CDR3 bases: TGTGCCAGCAGTTGGGGACAGGGTACCGAGCAGTACTTC. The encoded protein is CASSWGQGTEQYF.

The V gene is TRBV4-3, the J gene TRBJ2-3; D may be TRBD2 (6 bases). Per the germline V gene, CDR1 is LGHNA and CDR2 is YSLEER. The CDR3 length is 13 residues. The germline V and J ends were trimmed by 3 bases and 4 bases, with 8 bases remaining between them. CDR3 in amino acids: CASSQGGSDTQYF. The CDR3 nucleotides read TGCGCCAGCAGCCAGGGGGGTTCAGATACGCAGTATTTT.

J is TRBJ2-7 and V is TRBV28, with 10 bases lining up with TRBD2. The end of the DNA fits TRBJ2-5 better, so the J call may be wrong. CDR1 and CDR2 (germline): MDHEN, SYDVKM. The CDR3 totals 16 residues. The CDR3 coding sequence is TGTGCCAGCGAGGAGGCCAGCGGGAGGGCCGTGAGGACCCAGTACTTC. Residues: CASEEASGRAVRTQYF.

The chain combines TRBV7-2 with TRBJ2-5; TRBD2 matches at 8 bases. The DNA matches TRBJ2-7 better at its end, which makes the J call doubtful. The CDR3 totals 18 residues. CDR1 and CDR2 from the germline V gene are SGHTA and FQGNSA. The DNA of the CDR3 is TGTGCCAGCAGCTGGTTCACCGGGACTAGGGACTTCTCCTACGAGCAGTACTTC. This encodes CASSWFTGTRDFSYEQYF.

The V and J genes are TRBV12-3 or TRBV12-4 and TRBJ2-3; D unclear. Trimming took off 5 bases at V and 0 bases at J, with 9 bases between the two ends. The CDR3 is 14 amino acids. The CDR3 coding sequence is TGTGCCAGCAGTGTATCGGTGAGCACAGATACGCAGTATTTT. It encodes CASSVSVSTDTQYF.

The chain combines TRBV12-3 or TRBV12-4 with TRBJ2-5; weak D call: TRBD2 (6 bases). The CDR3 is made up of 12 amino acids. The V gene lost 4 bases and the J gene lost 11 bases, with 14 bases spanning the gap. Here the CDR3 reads CASSSGGNEQYF. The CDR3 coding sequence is TGTGCCAGCAGTTCGGGCGGGAATGAGCAGTACTTC.

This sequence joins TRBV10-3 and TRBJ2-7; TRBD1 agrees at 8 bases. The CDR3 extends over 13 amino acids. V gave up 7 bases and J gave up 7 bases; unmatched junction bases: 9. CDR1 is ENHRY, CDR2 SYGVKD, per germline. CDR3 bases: TGTGCCATCAACGATATACGGGACAGGGAGCAGTACTTC. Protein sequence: CAINDIRDREQYF.

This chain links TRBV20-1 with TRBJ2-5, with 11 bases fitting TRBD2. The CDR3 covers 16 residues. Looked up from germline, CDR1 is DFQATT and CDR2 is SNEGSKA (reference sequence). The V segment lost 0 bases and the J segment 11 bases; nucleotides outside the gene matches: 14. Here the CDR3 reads CSARDIIAGGGDEQYF. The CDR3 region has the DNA TGCAGTGCTAGAGATATAATAGCGGGAGGGGGGGATGAGCAGTACTTC.